A single sample is the source of the 19 T cell receptor beta chains below, sequenced in a study of spatial heterogeneity in lung cancer. The time point denotes: sample taken at primary tumor resection. Each CDR3 protein gets one entry after TCRdb re-called the 5' RACE reads with MiXCR. Here the sample spans roughly 23,000 distinct CDR3 sequences, approximately 4.6% being singletons. Sequences were derived from PBMCs, sampled at surgery. The receptors originated from a male donor with early-stage non-small cell lung cancer.

In its sample, this clonotype was seen many times. The chain carries TRBV29-1 and TRBJ2-1; 11 bases are a match to TRBD2. The CDR3 is 13 amino acids. Germline trimming cut 7 bases from V and 8 bases from J; bases unmatched to any gene: 7. Germline V lookup: CDR1 SQVTM, CDR2 ANQGSEA. The CDR3: CSATSGREDEQFF. CDR3 coding DNA: TGCAGCGCTACTAGCGGGAGAGAGGATGAGCAGTTCTTC.

This clonotype appeared many times. V and J are TRBV7-3 and TRBJ2-1; maybe TRBD2 (6 bases). The CDR3 runs 16 residues. CDR1 SGHTA and CDR2 FQGTGA come from the germline V gene. V was pared by 5 bases and J by 5 bases, with 19 bases between. The CDR3 DNA is TGTGCCAGCAGCCAGAAAGCCGGGACTGGTAACAATGAGCAGTTCTTC. It is translated as CASSQKAGTGNNEQFF.

This clonotype was recorded many times. The J gene is TRBJ2-2, the V gene TRBV6-1; TRBD1 is a possible D gene (6 bases). Per the germline V gene, CDR1 is MNHNS and CDR2 is SASEGT. The CDR3 length is 15 residues. V gave up 5 bases and J gave up 4 bases, with 14 bases separating them. CDR3 DNA sequence: TGTGCCAGCAGTTCACGCGCAGGGGTCACCGGGGAGCTGTTTTTT. This sequence encodes CASSSRAGVTGELFF.

The rearrangement joins TRBV2 to TRBJ2-1; D might be TRBD1 (5 bases). Germline loops: CDR1 SNHLY, CDR2 FYNNEI. The CDR3 is made up of 15 amino acids. The V end was cut by 4 bases, the J end by 5 bases, with 15 bases between. The CDR3 region has the DNA TGTGCCAGCAGTGTAGTGAGAAAAGGGGACAATGAGCAGTTCTTC. Its translation: CASSVVRKGDNEQFF.

This clonotype was seen ten or more times. The chain recombines TRBV5-1 with TRBJ2-1, with unresolved D. V was trimmed by 0 bases and J by 2 bases, leaving 6 bases between them. The germline V gene encodes CDR1 SGHRS and CDR2 YFSETQ. This CDR3 region has 14 residues. The CDR3 nucleotides are TGCGCCAGCAGCTTGGGGGCAGCCTACAATGAGCAGTTCTTC. This encodes CASSLGAAYNEQFF.

This clonotype was seen many times. The genes are TRBV11-1 and TRBJ2-3; TRBD2 might be the D (6 bases). Per the germline V gene, CDR1 is SGHAT and CDR2 is FQDESV (reference sequence). The V and J ends lost 0 bases and 0 bases respectively, with 10 bases between them. The CDR3 is 16 residues long. The CDR3 nucleotides are TGTGCCAGCAGCTTAGCCATTAGCGGAAGCACAGATACGCAGTATTTT. It yields the protein CASSLAISGSTDTQYF.

At least ten counts were recorded for this clonotype. This sequence joins TRBV5-6 and TRBJ2-3; 9 bases match TRBD1. CDR3 length: 16 residues. Germline V gene data show CDR1 as SGHDT and CDR2 as YYEEEE. Unmatched junction bases numbered 9, after V lost 3 bases and J lost 4 bases. CDR3 loop: CASSYTQTGGADTQYF. The CDR3 bases are TGTGCCAGCAGCTACACGCAGACAGGGGGTGCAGATACGCAGTATTTT. Combining the CDR3 with reference TRBV5-6 and TRBJ2-3 gives the whole variable domain DAGVTQSPTHLIKTRGQQVTLRCSPKSGHDTVSWYQQALGQGPQFIFQYYEEEERQRGNFPDRFSGHQFPNYSSELNVNALLLGDSALYLCASSYTQTGGADTQYFGPGTRLTVL.

This clonotype was recorded at least ten times. The chain recombines TRBV4-1 with TRBJ2-7; no firm D call. Germline V lookup: CDR1 MGHRA, CDR2 YSYEKL. Trimming shortened V by 4 bases and J by 5 bases, and 12 bases separated the two germline ends. CDR3 length: 13 residues. This CDR3 is CASSRTLLNEQYF. CDR3 coding DNA: TGCGCCAGCAGCCGGACCTTGCTAAACGAGCAGTACTTC.

This clonotype was seen many times. This chain joins TRBV19 and TRBJ2-3, with TRBD2 identical over 7 bases. The germline gives CDR1 LNHDA, CDR2 SQIVND (reference sequence). V trimming: 3 bases; J trimming: 6 bases; junction bases outside the gene matches: 3. This CDR3 contains 13 residues. The CDR3 DNA reads as TGTGCCAGTAGTATCGGGAGGATGGATACGCAGTATTTT. It is translated as CASSIGRMDTQYF. Full variable domain (remainder filled in from reference TRBV19 and TRBJ2-3): DGGITQSPKYLFRKEGQNVTLSCEQNLNHDAMYWYRQDPGQGLRLIYYSQIVNDFQKGDIAEGYSVSREKKESFPLTVTSAQKNPTAFYLCASSIGRMDTQYFGPGTRLTVL.

This clonotype was counted at least ten times. V usage is TRBV29-1 and J usage is TRBJ2-5; D perhaps matches TRBD2 (6 bases). Germline V gene sequence: CDR1 SQVTM, CDR2 ANQGSEA. Trimming removed 6 bases at V and 4 bases at J, with 18 bases between. The CDR3 length is 14 residues. In nucleotides, the CDR3 is TGCAGCGTGGATAAAGGAGGGTCTGGAGAGACCCAGTACTTC. Amino acid sequence: CSVDKGGSGETQYF.

This clonotype was counted many times. V and J are TRBV3-1 and TRBJ2-5, with 7 bases that match TRBD1. There are 14 residues in the CDR3. After removal of 4 bases from V and 5 bases from J, the junction contained 7 bases not matched to a gene. The V gene's germline CDR1 is LGHDT and CDR2 YNNKEL (reference sequence). The CDR3 sequence: CASSPGQVLETQYF. The CDR3 DNA follows: TGTGCCAGCAGCCCAGGACAGGTCTTGGAGACCCAGTACTTC.

Ten or more counts support this clonotype. The chain links TRBV27 to TRBJ2-7, with D perhaps TRBD1 (5 bases). CDR3 length: 14 residues. Germline loops: CDR1 MNHEY, CDR2 SMNVEV (reference sequence). The V gene lost 6 bases and the J gene lost 2 bases, with 14 bases spanning the gap. CDR3 loop: CASSETVSTYEQYF. DNA of the CDR3: TGTGCCAGCAGCGAGACAGTTTCCACCTACGAGCAGTACTTC.

At least ten counts were recorded for this clonotype. The gene calls are TRBV27 and TRBJ1-1; D call uncertain. Looked up from germline, CDR1 is MNHEY and CDR2 is SMNVEV (reference sequence). V lost 5 bases and J 6 bases, leaving 10 bases between the germline ends. The CDR3 has 12 residues. The CDR3 reads CASSGTGSEAFF. The CDR3 DNA is TGTGCCAGCAGTGGAACGGGATCTGAAGCTTTCTTT.

This clonotype was observed many times. The V and J genes are TRBV6-1 and TRBJ1-6, with D tentatively TRBD1 (6 bases). This CDR3 is built from 15 residues. Trimming left V 3 bases short and J 7 bases short, with 13 bases between. Germline V CDR1 and CDR2: MNHNS, SASEGT. CDR3 region: CASSESIQGNSPLHF. The CDR3 DNA follows: TGTGCCAGCAGTGAGTCGATCCAGGGGAATTCACCCCTCCACTTT.

This clonotype was recorded only once. The chain couples TRBV5-6 to TRBJ2-3; 10 bases align to TRBD2. V trimming: 2 bases; J trimming: 3 bases; junction bases outside the gene matches: 6. The germline CDR1 and CDR2 sequences are SGHDT and YYEEEE. CDR3 length: 16 residues. The CDR3 region has the DNA TGTGCCAGCAGCTTCGGTTATAGCGGGGGGACAGATACGCAGTATTTT. Its protein product is CASSFGYSGGTDTQYF.

Relative to its sample, this clonotype is medium-sized. This sequence joins TRBV7-6 and TRBJ2-3; the D is unclear. The CDR3 length is 14 residues. Germline V CDR1 and CDR2: SGHVS, FNYEAQ. V was cut by 1 base and J by 0 bases, with 5 bases left in between. CDR3 in DNA: TGTGCCAGCAGCTTAGATGGTAGCACAGATACGCAGTATTTT. Its protein product is CASSLDGSTDTQYF.

This clonotype was detected ten times or more. The chain uses TRBV5-4 and TRBJ2-7, with TRBD1 matching over 9 bases. The germline V gene encodes CDR1 SGHNT and CDR2 YYREEE (reference sequence). Germline trimming cut 3 bases from V and 6 bases from J; bases unmatched to any gene: 7. The CDR3 sequence is 14 residues long. The CDR3 loop is CASSWPGQGGEQYF. As DNA, the CDR3 is TGTGCCAGCAGCTGGCCGGGACAGGGTGGCGAGCAGTACTTC.

By proportion, this clonotype is medium-sized. This rearrangement joins TRBV3-1 to TRBJ1-5; D gene uncertain. Germline CDR1 reads LGHDT; CDR2 reads YNNKEL (reference sequence). Trimming left V 3 bases short and J 0 bases short, with 6 bases between. CDR3 length: 14 residues. This chain's CDR3 is CASSQTSSNQPQHF. The CDR3 nucleotides are TGTGCCAGCAGCCAGACAAGTAGCAATCAGCCCCAGCATTTT.

At least ten counts were recorded for this clonotype. The CDR3 nucleotides are TGTGCCAGCAGTTTCGGCTACGAGCAGTACTTC. This codes for CASSFGYEQYF. The rearrangement links TRBV28 to TRBJ2-7; no clear D gene. Trimming took off 3 bases at V and 3 bases at J, with 3 bases between the two ends. The CDR3 loop spans 11 amino acids. Germline CDR1 is MDHEN and CDR2 is SYDVKM.